This passage covers 24 T cell receptor beta chains from one sample sequenced in a study of T cell responses to AZD1222 COVID-19 vaccine. Here immunoSEQ multiplex PCR was the method, and the copy in TCRdb shows in-frame clones only, minus some. The repertoire includes about 100,000 clones, roughly 91% of them detected once, and about 1.8% sits in the top ten. The sample was peripheral blood, taken on day 0 of AZD1222 vaccination. These TCRs come from an adult in good health.

This chain uses TRBV28 with TRBJ2-3; no firm D call. Germline lookup yields CDR1 MDHEN and CDR2 SYDVKM. V lost 2 bases to trimming and J lost 4 bases, with 1 base between them. The CDR3 sequence is 11 residues long. The CDR3 sequence: CASSLPDTQYF. Here the CDR3 DNA reads TGTGCCAGCAGTTTACCAGATACGCAGTATTTT. Complete variable domain (other parts from reference TRBV28 and TRBJ2-3): DVKVTQSSRYLVKRTGEKVFLECVQDMDHENMFWYRQDPGLGLRLIYFSYDVKMKEKGDIPEGYSVSREKKERFSLILESASTNQTSMYLCASSLPDTQYFGPGTRLTVL.

The chain links TRBV13 to TRBJ2-2; 8 bases are a match to TRBD2. Trimming cost V 6 bases and J 5 bases; bases outside gene matches: 8. The germline gives CDR1 PRHDT, CDR2 FYEKMQ (reference sequence). This CDR3 has 15 residues. In DNA form, the CDR3 reads TGTGCCAGCAGTACCGAGCGGGAGAGGACCGGGGAGCTGTTTTTT. Translated, it gives CASSTERERTGELFF. Drawing the rest from reference TRBV13 and TRBJ2-2, the complete variable domain is AAGVIQSPRHLIKEKRETATLKCYPIPRHDTVYWYQQGPGQDPQFLISFYEKMQSDKGSIPDRFSAQQFSDYHSELNMSSLELGDSALYFCASSTERERTGELFFGEGSRLTVL.

This chain uses TRBV23-1 with TRBJ2-1; D not certain. TRBV23-1 qualifies as an ORF whose function is uncertain. This CDR3 has 14 residues. Trimming removed 4 bases at V and 8 bases at J, with 15 bases between. CDR3 nucleotides: TGCGCCAGCAGTCCACCGCCCGGGCGTCATGAGCAGTTCTTC. It codes for CASSPPPGRHEQFF.

The genes are TRBV5-1 and TRBJ1-4; D is uncertain. Trimming took off 4 bases at V and 0 bases at J, with 16 bases between the two ends. This CDR3 spans 17 amino acids. Germline values: CDR1 SGHRS, CDR2 YFSETQ. The CDR3 is CASSTGSWEATNEKLFF. The DNA of the CDR3 is TGCGCCAGCAGCACCGGATCGTGGGAGGCAACTAATGAAAAACTGTTTTTT. The full variable domain, completed using reference TRBV5-1 and TRBJ1-4, is KAGVTQTPRYLIKTRGQQVTLSCSPISGHRSVSWYQQTPGQGLQFLFEYFSETQRNKGNFPGRFSGRQFSNSRSEMNVSTLELGDSALYLCASSTGSWEATNEKLFFGSGTQLSVL.

The chain couples TRBV28 to TRBJ1-1; 12 nucleotides align to TRBD1. J lost 4 bases, V lost 4 bases, and 10 bases had no gene match. The germline gives CDR1 MDHEN, CDR2 SYDVKM. The CDR3 contains 17 residues. The CDR3 loop reads CASSSPGQGAGSTEAFF. In DNA form, the CDR3 reads TGTGCCAGCAGTTCCCCGGGACAGGGGGCGGGGAGCACTGAAGCTTTCTTT.

The CDR3: CASSFTGSGEQFF. The CDR3 nucleotides read TGTGCCAGCAGCTTTACAGGGTCGGGTGAGCAGTTCTTC. The genes are TRBV7-2 and TRBJ2-1, with D possibly matching TRBD1 (6 bases). Germline CDR1 is SGHTA and CDR2 is FQGNSA. This CDR3 has 13 residues. With 3 bases removed from V and 9 bases from J, the gap between germline ends came to 12 bases. Combining the CDR3 with reference TRBV7-2 and TRBJ2-1 gives the whole variable domain GAGVSQSPSNKVTEKGKDVELRCDPISGHTALYWYRQSLGQGLEFLIYFQGNSAPDKSGLPSDRFSAERTGGSVSTLTIQRTQQEDSAVYLCASSFTGSGEQFFGPGTRLTVL.

V is TRBV28 and J is TRBJ2-4; the match to TRBD1 covers 8 bases. The V and J ends lost 8 bases and 3 bases, in that order; junction bases with no gene match: 12. Per the germline V gene, CDR1 is MDHEN and CDR2 is SYDVKM. This CDR3 region has 16 residues. The CDR3 nucleotides read TGTGCCAGCCTCGCAGGGGGCGAGGTGGGCAAAAACATTCAGTACTTC. Residues: CASLAGGEVGKNIQYF. Using reference TRBV28 and TRBJ2-4 for the parts outside the CDR3, the full variable domain is DVKVTQSSRYLVKRTGEKVFLECVQDMDHENMFWYRQDPGLGLRLIYFSYDVKMKEKGDIPEGYSVSREKKERFSLILESASTNQTSMYLCASLAGGEVGKNIQYFGAGTRLSVL.

The chain is built from TRBV5-1 and TRBJ2-7; unclear D gene. Between the trimmed V and J ends, which lost 2 bases and 0 bases, there was a span of 9 bases. The CDR3 is 14 residues long. Germline CDR1 SGHRS, CDR2 YFSETQ. As DNA, the CDR3 is TGCGCCAGCAGCTTCTTACCGATCTCCTACGAGCAGTACTTC. It specifies CASSFLPISYEQYF.

The chain links TRBV7-8 to TRBJ1-2; TRBD1 aligns across 10 bases. The CDR3 extends over 14 amino acids. The germline gives CDR1 SGHVS, CDR2 FQNEAQ. Germline trimming cut 5 bases from V and 5 bases from J; bases unmatched to any gene: 5. CDR3 sequence: CASSPTGGFYGYTF. The CDR3 DNA reads TGTGCCAGCAGCCCGACAGGGGGCTTTTATGGCTACACCTTC.

This chain connects TRBV2 to TRBJ1-1, with TRBD1 as a possible D gene (5 bases). This CDR3 spans 14 amino acids. Trimming shortened V by 3 bases and J by 4 bases, and 12 bases separated the two germline ends. Germline CDR1 SNHLY, CDR2 FYNNEI. CDR3 DNA sequence: TGTGCCAGCAGTGATGTCAGGGTGGGCACTGAAGCTTTCTTT. Residues: CASSDVRVGTEAFF. The full variable domain, rest sourced from reference TRBV2 and TRBJ1-1, is EPEVTQTPSHQVTQMGQEVILRCVPISNHLYFYWYRQILGQKVEFLVSFYNNEISEKSEIFDDQFSVERPDGSNFTLKIRSTKLEDSAMYFCASSDVRVGTEAFFGQGTRLTVV.

The chain couples TRBV6-2 or TRBV6-3 to TRBJ1-5; the D gene is possibly TRBD1 (5 bases). Germline CDR1 MNHEY, CDR2 SVGEGT. The CDR3 has 17 residues. V lost 1 base and J 1 base, leaving 14 bases between the germline ends. Written as DNA, the CDR3 is TGTGCCAGCAGTTACTACGGGGTCCCAGGGAGCAATCAGCCCCAGCATTTT. Protein sequence: CASSYYGVPGSNQPQHF.

The V call is TRBV9, the J call TRBJ2-7; 7 bases are a match to TRBD1. The ends lost 2 bases at V and 4 bases at J; junction bases unmatched: 12. Germline V gives CDR1 SGDLS, CDR2 YYNGEE. This CDR3 contains 16 residues. The CDR3 spells CASSVQPTGMRYEQYF. CDR3 bases: TGTGCCAGCAGCGTCCAGCCGACAGGGATGAGGTACGAGCAGTACTTC.

The chain recombines TRBV6-5 with TRBJ2-7; D is perhaps TRBD2 (6 bases). V was cut by 2 bases and J by 4 bases, with 18 bases left in between. CDR1 and CDR2 from the germline V gene are MNHEY and SVGAGI. CDR3 length equals 16 residues. Here the CDR3 reads CASSYAGITSPYEQYF. The CDR3 bases are TGTGCCAGCAGTTACGCGGGGATCACATCTCCTTACGAGCAGTACTTC.

The J gene is TRBJ2-2, the V gene TRBV27; possible D gene TRBD2, 6 bases. V lost 9 bases, J lost 8 bases, and 16 bases lay in between. The length of the CDR3 is 13 residues. Germline assignment: CDR1 MNHEY and CDR2 SMNVEV (reference sequence). Here the CDR3 DNA reads TGTGCCAGTGGACTACGTACGGGGGGGGAGCTGTTTTTT. This translates into CASGLRTGGELFF.

V is TRBV7-9 and J is TRBJ1-4; D ambiguous. The CDR3 is made up of 11 amino acids. Germline values: CDR1 SEHNR, CDR2 FQNEAQ (reference sequence). Trimming removed 6 bases from V and 8 bases from J, with 7 bases in between. The CDR3 DNA is TGTGCCAGCAGGGACTTGGAAAAACTGTTTTTT. It codes for CASRDLEKLFF.

V and J are TRBV5-1 and TRBJ2-1, with 8 bases that match TRBD2. Germline V lookup: CDR1 SGHRS, CDR2 YFSETQ. This CDR3 is built from 16 residues. The J segment lost 2 bases and the V segment lost 3 bases, leaving 7 bases of the junction unmatched. CDR3: CASSSTGTRAYNEQFF. The CDR3 DNA sequence: TGCGCCAGCAGCTCGACCGGGACTAGAGCCTACAATGAGCAGTTCTTC.

CDR3 coding DNA: TGTGCCAGTAGTATGGAGGGCCGGGGGCCCCAGCATTTT. It specifies CASSMEGRGPQHF. This chain links TRBV19 with TRBJ1-5; D unresolved. The CDR3 is 13 amino acids. CDR1 and CDR2 (germline): LNHDA, SQIVND (reference sequence). V was pared by 3 bases and J by 9 bases, with 12 bases between.

This chain links TRBV28 with TRBJ2-3, with 7 nucleotides matching TRBD2. CDR3 length equals 16 residues. The germline V gene has CDR1 MDHEN and CDR2 SYDVKM. V gave up 2 bases and J gave up 0 bases; unmatched junction bases: 5. CDR3 nucleotides: TGTGCCAGCAGTTTAGCCCCAGCGGGAAGCACAGATACGCAGTATTTT. Amino acids: CASSLAPAGSTDTQYF.

V and J are TRBV28 and TRBJ1-1; D unclear. There are 12 residues in the CDR3. Germline V gene data show CDR1 as MDHEN and CDR2 as SYDVKM. The V end lost 6 bases, the J end lost 5 bases, and 10 bases lay between the germline ends. CDR3 bases: TGTGCCAGCAGCCCTTTCCGGACTGAAGCTTTCTTT. This sequence encodes CASSPFRTEAFF.

The count of this clone is one. The genes are TRBV6-5 and TRBJ2-7, with TRBD2 matching over 11 bases. V trimming: 2 bases; J trimming: 4 bases; junction bases outside the gene matches: 4. Germline V gene lookup returns CDR1 MNHEY and CDR2 SVGAGI. The CDR3 spans 15 residues. Written as DNA, the CDR3 is TGTGCCAGCAGTTACACCCTAGCGGGAGGATACGAGCAGTACTTC. Protein: CASSYTLAGGYEQYF.

V and J are TRBV28 and TRBJ1-4, with D uncertain. V gave up 5 bases and J gave up 4 bases, with 11 bases separating them. In germline, CDR1 is MDHEN, CDR2 SYDVKM. This CDR3 has 14 residues. This CDR3 reads CASSRGFNNEKLFF. In DNA form, the CDR3 reads TGTGCCAGCAGTCGCGGATTTAATAATGAAAAACTGTTTTTT.

The chain joins TRBV18 to TRBJ1-2; 7 bases match TRBD1. With 4 bases clipped from V and 0 bases from J, the junction kept 11 bases outside the gene matches. This CDR3 has 17 residues. CDR1 and CDR2 from the germline V gene are KGHSH and LQKENI. DNA for the CDR3: TGTGCCAGCTCACTGCAAGGACAGGCTAACACTAACTATGGCTACACCTTC. Encoded protein: CASSLQGQANTNYGYTF.

The chain combines TRBV4-1 with TRBJ2-7; the match to TRBD2 covers 10 bases. After removal of 0 bases from V and 0 bases from J, the junction contained 11 bases not matched to a gene. In germline, CDR1 is MGHRA, CDR2 YSYEKL. The length of the CDR3 is 19 residues. CDR3 loop: CASSQDLGLAVSSSYEQYF. The CDR3, as DNA: TGCGCCAGCAGCCAAGATCTAGGACTAGCGGTATCTAGCTCCTACGAGCAGTACTTC.

This clone was recorded a few times. The CDR3 protein is CASSSPSGRNTGELFF. The CDR3 coding sequence is TGTGCCAGCAGCTCCCCGTCGGGCAGAAACACCGGGGAGCTGTTTTTT. The rearrangement joins TRBV11-3 to TRBJ2-2; D uncertain. Germline V lookup: CDR1 SGHNT, CDR2 YENEEA. CDR3 length equals 16 residues. Trimming took off 4 bases at V and 2 bases at J, with 14 bases between the two ends.